This T cell receptor beta chain was observed in a study of cytomegalovirus exposure and HLA in healthy donors. Study-wide results and caveats: In vitro work confirmed that a few CMV-associated chains recognize CMV antigens. The investigators catalogued 150 to 200 TCR beta chains as cytomegalovirus-associated.

As concerns this clone: Its target is unknown.

Primers included in the PCR were 60 Vbeta and 13 Jbeta primers. Data came from immunoSEQ multiplex PCR; TCRdb stores just in-frame clones and leaves some out. Of under 150,000 clones detected, about four fifths appear once; the ten largest clones hold about 2.2%. This clonotype was sampled from a man aged 25-45 years in good health and CMV-seronegative. The sample comprised PBMCs.

CDR3 sequence (DNA): TGTGCCAGCAGTCCCCGGACAGGGAATTATCAGCCCCAGCATTTT. Translation: CASSPRTGNYQPQHF. V and J are TRBV6-6 and TRBJ1-5, with TRBD1 identical over 8 bases. V dropped 5 bases and J dropped 5; count of bases not matched to a gene: 8. The CDR3 spans 15 residues. The germline V gene has CDR1 MNHNY and CDR2 SVGAGI (reference sequence).